The clone carrying this T cell receptor (beta chain) came up once. Clones were sequenced by immunoSEQ multiplex PCR, and TCRdb holds only the in-frame ones, with some missing. The profile shows under 140,000 clones, nearly 90% of them singletons. This CDR3 region has 17 residues. The germline gives CDR1 KGHSH, CDR2 LQKENI. V was cut by 2 bases and J by 0 bases, with 14 bases left in between. This sample stems from a study of T cell responses to AZD1222 COVID-19 vaccine. For the study at large: Investigators merged groups given second doses at roughly 4 or roughly 12 weeks.

The TCR sequence derives from an adult in good health. This chain joins TRBV18 and TRBJ1-5, with D possibly TRBD1 on 5 matching bases. This material consisted of peripheral blood, taken on day 0 of AZD1222 vaccination. Here the CDR3 reads CASSPIGGDYSNQPQHF. CDR3 nucleotides: TGTGCCAGCTCACCAATTGGGGGGGATTATAGCAATCAGCCCCAGCATTTT.